Listed below are T cell receptor beta chains from one sample, sequenced in a study of T-cell reconstitution after alpha-beta-depleted transplantation in children. TCRdb passed the PCR reads through MiXCR, listing each CDR3 protein once. This table has hundreds of thousands of distinct CDR3 sequences, roughly 17% appearing once. Sequences were derived from PBMCs, mostly from graft donor cells, sampled 360 days after TCRalphabeta/CD19-depleted stem cell transplant. All receptors derive from a boy under three years old who had a stem cell transplant for Wiskott-Aldrich syndrome, so the T cells may come from the graft donor. Both conserved end residues are part of each CDR3.

TRBJ2-7	TRBV2	CASRRAREDYEQYF
TRBJ2-1	TRBV2	CASSGMGRNEQFF
TRBJ2-3	TRBV11-2	CASSLVGPPSTDTQYF
TRBJ2-1	TRBV11-1	CASSLSTIAGGMSNEQFF
TRBJ2-5	TRBV4-3	CASSQEGREAETQYF
TRBJ2-7	TRBV29-1	CSVVDLAEQYF
TRBJ2-1	TRBV18	CASSPGAVAEQFF
TRBJ2-5	TRBV7-8	CASSSSLAGALTFQETQYF
TRBJ2-7	TRBV4-1	CASSQKESQNPVYEQYF
TRBJ2-1	TRBV5-1	CASSLVYGLSSYNEQFF
TRBJ1-2	TRBV4-1	CASSQVETQPQGYTF
TRBJ1-1	TRBV7-9	CASSIGPNTEAFF
TRBJ1-4	TRBV20-1	CSAISGGDEKLFF
TRBJ2-2	TRBV12-3/TRBV12-4	CASSLWKREGDTGELFF
TRBJ2-1	TRBV5-5	CATTVGPYNEQFF
TRBJ2-2	TRBV10-2	CASSESWSSVFGELFF
TRBJ2-7	TRBV27	CASSSTPSGRAAYEQYF
TRBJ1-2	TRBV29-1	CSVLRVHGGGYTF
TRBJ2-3	TRBV6-5	CASSYLGVKYF
TRBJ2-3	TRBV20-1	CSARFAKSTDTQYF
TRBJ1-3	TRBV12-3/TRBV12-4	CASSKDRGNTIYF
TRBJ2-7	TRBV13	CASSHLPSLYEQYF
TRBJ2-5	TRBV29-1	CSVGQGRSNQETQYF
TRBJ2-2	TRBV6-5	CASSYLGTENTGELFF
TRBJ2-7	TRBV5-1	CASSPGQGFSYEQYF
TRBJ2-5	TRBV12-3/TRBV12-4	CASSLRGGRETQYF
TRBJ2-1	TRBV3-1	CASSQDLTSGIYNEQFF
TRBJ1-5	TRBV10-3	CAISQGRGNQPQHF
TRBJ2-5	TRBV4-2	CASSPFFAGGTSGRAKTQYF
TRBJ2-7	TRBV5-1	CASRAPGTSGSYEQYF
TRBJ2-7	TRBV24-1	CATSPGPRHYEQYF
TRBJ2-5	TRBV7-7	CASSLGGRGETQYF
TRBJ2-3	TRBV12-3/TRBV12-4	CASSFVRKDTQYF
TRBJ2-7	TRBV28	CASSFIRHSYEQYF
TRBJ2-4	TRBV20-1	CSASGDRAKNIQYF
TRBJ2-1	TRBV19	CASSIITGPNEQFF
TRBJ2-7	TRBV12-3/TRBV12-4	CASSPGESSFYEQYF
TRBJ2-7	TRBV2	CVSARSTKYHEQYF
TRBJ2-5	TRBV6-5	CASSYGLTRETQYF
TRBJ2-3	TRBV4-3	CASSRQGTDTQYF
TRBJ2-2	TRBV20-1	CSARDSLQGTYTGELFF
TRBJ2-2	TRBV10-3	CAIRNTANTGELFF
TRBJ2-7	TRBV6-2/TRBV6-3	CASTPRTGGYEQYF
TRBJ2-3	TRBV11-2	CASSLTGGDTQYF
TRBJ2-1	TRBV24-1	CATSDLPSPGHKGRYNEQFF
TRBJ2-1	TRBV15	CATSRDGRGSYNEQFF
TRBJ2-4	TRBV7-2	CASSFGGAGAKNIQYF
TRBJ2-3	TRBV20-1	CSAMKRLTDTQYF
TRBJ2-2	TRBV29-1	CSVRYSPGGIGELFF
TRBJ2-3	TRBV12-3/TRBV12-4	CASSPLGGRLKDTQYF
TRBJ2-7	TRBV7-2	CASSPSSPFGQYF
TRBJ2-6	TRBV3-1	CASSQEGLSLSGANVLTF
TRBJ2-7	TRBV12-3/TRBV12-4	CASSPPPHRDEQYF